The sequence of this TCR beta chain was determined in a study of CXCR3-negative and CXCR3-positive naive CD8 T cells. General study points: CXCR3 levels fell partly with cryopreservation; most assays relied on fresh PBMCs. Similar TRBV-TRBJ usage characterized naive CXCR3-negative and CXCR3-positive cells; memory cells differed.

This CDR3 region has 17 residues. Germline V gene sequence: CDR1 SGHAT, CDR2 FQNNGV. At about 310,000 cells each, triplicate sorts were carried out for each CD8+ T cell subset. Definition of naive CD8+ T cells rested on a CD45RO-CCR7+CD27+CD95- profile. About this clonotype: The antigen remains undetermined.

With UMI labels, 5' RACE was used to prepare the TRB cDNA libraries. TCRdb reworked the 5' RACE reads into one entry per CDR3 protein, no DNA. Its table lists 150,000 or so distinct CDR3 sequences. This clonotype was sampled from a human donor in good health. Some clones in this sample may be carry-over from other donors' samples. This rearrangement joins TRBV11-2 to TRBJ2-5; there is no DNA to check the TCRdb D call of TRBD2. The sequenced sample consisted of naive CXCR3- CD8+ T cells from blood. Subset: CD45RO-CCR7+CD27+CD95- naive CD8+ T cells lacking CXCR3 (TNR3-). CDR3 amino acids: CASSLDLLWTSDETQYF.